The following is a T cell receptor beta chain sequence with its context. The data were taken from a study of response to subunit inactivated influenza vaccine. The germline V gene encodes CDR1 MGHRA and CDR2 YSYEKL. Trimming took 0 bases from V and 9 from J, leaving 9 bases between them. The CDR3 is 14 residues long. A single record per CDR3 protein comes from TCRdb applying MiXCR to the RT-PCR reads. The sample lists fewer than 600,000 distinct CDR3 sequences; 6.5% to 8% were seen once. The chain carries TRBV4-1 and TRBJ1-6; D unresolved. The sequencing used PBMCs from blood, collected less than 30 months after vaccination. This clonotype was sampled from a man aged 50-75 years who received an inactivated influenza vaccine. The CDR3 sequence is CASSQERAGSPLHF. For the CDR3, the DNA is TGCGCCAGCAGCCAAGAACGAGCCGGTTCACCCCTCCACTTT.